This note documents a single T cell receptor (beta chain) sequence. The antigen remains undetermined. Germline lookup yields CDR1 MNHEY and CDR2 SVGAGI. This CDR3 has 15 residues. V dropped 4 bases and J dropped 0; count of bases not matched to a gene: 5. Vbeta (60) and Jbeta (13) primers were used in the PCR. TCRdb keeps only in-frame clones here, not all; method: immunoSEQ multiplex PCR. Among about 140,000 clones listed, around 85% were seen once. This specimen belongs to a study of cytomegalovirus exposure and HLA in healthy donors. Study outcomes and limitations: At a 0.05 false discovery rate, a later analysis found 16,951 TCR beta sequences to be associated with HLA alleles. Rarity held for most TCR sequences, but there were some public TCRs that occurred in many donors. About 90% or about 30% of the time was how often most TCR beta V segments were productive, according to an earlier analysis. A later analysis found that most CMV-associated TCR beta chains appeared HLA-restricted.

This chain uses TRBV6-5 with TRBJ2-7; 8 nucleotides match TRBD1. What was sequenced was PBMCs. The clonotype was recovered from a female donor in good health and CMV-seronegative. The CDR3: CASSWRQGLSYEQYF. CDR3 coding DNA: TGTGCCAGCAGTTGGAGACAGGGGCTCTCCTACGAGCAGTACTTC.